The following is a T cell receptor beta chain sequence with its context. The record originates from a study of T cells after yellow fever vaccination. Looked up from germline, CDR1 is SGHTA and CDR2 is FQGNSA. The V gene lost 7 bases and the J gene lost 10 bases, with 10 bases spanning the gap. The CDR3 length is 10 residues. Each CDR3 protein is one row after TCRdb ran MiXCR on the 5' RACE reads. The table lists 250,000 to 300,000 distinct CDR3 sequences, about 5% of them singletons. This specimen was CD4+ T cells sorted from PBMCs, taken on the day of the yellow fever booster vaccination. This sequence was found in a man aged 18 to 29 who received the YFV17D yellow fever vaccine. This chain uses TRBV7-2 with TRBJ1-1; D is unclear. The CDR3 loop is CASTTLGAFF. CDR3 sequence (DNA): TGTGCCAGCACCACCCTAGGAGCTTTCTTT.